This T cell receptor (beta chain) was sequenced in a study of blood T cell repertoires in COVID-19. The CDR3 loop spans 15 amino acids. V was pared by 0 bases and J by 0 bases, with 8 bases between. The germline V gene encodes CDR1 SGHNT and CDR2 YYREEE (reference sequence). Each participant's cohort was designated according to participant-reported clinical history. Generated by immunoSEQ multiplex PCR, the TCRdb table keeps only in-frame clones and is missing some. The sample has under 200,000 clones, roughly 80% seen once; the top ten hold 5.6%. The source material was PBMCs or T cells enriched from blood (not recorded which). This sequence originates from a woman aged 35 to 49 with acute COVID-19. V usage is TRBV5-4 and J usage is TRBJ2-3, with D uncertain. CDR3 sequence: CASSLDVTSTDTQYF. Written as DNA, the CDR3 is TGTGCCAGCAGCTTGGACGTAACTAGCACAGATACGCAGTATTTT. The full variable domain, in which reference TRBV5-4 and TRBJ2-3 provide the parts outside the CDR3, is ETGVTQSPTHLIKTRGQQVTLRCSSQSGHNTVSWYQQALGQGPQFIFQYYREEENGRGNFPPRFSGLQFPNYSSELNVNALELDDSALYLCASSLDVTSTDTQYFGPGTRLTVL.